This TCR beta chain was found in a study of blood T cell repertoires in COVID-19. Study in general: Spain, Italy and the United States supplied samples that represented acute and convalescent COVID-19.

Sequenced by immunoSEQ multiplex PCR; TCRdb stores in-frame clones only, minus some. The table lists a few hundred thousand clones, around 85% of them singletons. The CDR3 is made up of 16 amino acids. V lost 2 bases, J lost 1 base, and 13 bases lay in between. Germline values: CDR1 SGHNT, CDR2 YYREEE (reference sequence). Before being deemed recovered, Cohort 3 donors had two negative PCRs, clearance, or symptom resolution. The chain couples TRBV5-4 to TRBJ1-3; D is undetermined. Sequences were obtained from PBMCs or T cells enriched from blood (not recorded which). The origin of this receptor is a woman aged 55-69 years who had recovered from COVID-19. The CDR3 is CASSFAGLTSGNTIYF. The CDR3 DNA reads TGTGCCAGCAGCTTCGCGGGCTTAACGTCTGGAAACACCATATATTTT. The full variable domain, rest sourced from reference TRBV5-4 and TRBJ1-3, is ETGVTQSPTHLIKTRGQQVTLRCSSQSGHNTVSWYQQALGQGPQFIFQYYREEENGRGNFPPRFSGLQFPNYSSELNVNALELDDSALYLCASSFAGLTSGNTIYFGEGSWLTVV.